This TCR beta chain appears in the sequencing data of a study of metastatic and nonmetastatic thyroid tumors. This CDR3 spans 13 amino acids. The germline V gene encodes CDR1 SQVTM and CDR2 ANQGSEA. With 7 bases removed from V and 3 bases from J, the gap between germline ends came to 10 bases. The sample holds many counts of this clone. TCRdb re-analyzed the PCR reads through MiXCR. This sample yields 25,000 to 35,000 clones, of which 20% to 30% are seen a single time; over 9% belongs to the top ten. Nobody among the patients had been given any treatment before thyroid surgery. The gene calls are TRBV29-1 and TRBJ2-6; D is unclear. The sample was blood. The sequence derives from a female donor with papillary thyroid cancer or a benign thyroid nodule (not recorded which). Some clones in this sample may be carry-over from other donors' samples. The CDR3: CSADADGANVLTF. Here the CDR3 DNA reads TGCAGCGCGGACGCGGATGGGGCCAACGTCCTGACTTTC.